These T cell receptor beta chains were read from a single sample in a study of OX40 agonist ivuxolimab in advanced cancers. Sequencing was performed with immunoSEQ multiplex PCR; in TCRdb, only in-frame clones are kept and a portion is missing. The sample holds some 130,000 clones, 93% seen once. Sequences were derived from CD4+ or CD8+ T cells sorted from blood, sampled in a trial of the OX40 agonist ivuxolimab. These receptors came from an adult with an advanced solid tumor such as melanoma, head and neck, liver or kidney cancer. Both conserved end residues are part of each CDR3. Each record gives: V gene, D gene, clone size, CDR3 length, CDR3 protein. The D gene is left open where the match is weak. Clone size appears in some rows only: once, few, many, or a class for an expanded clone.

V gene: TRBV5-1; D gene: -; clone size: -; CDR3 length: 15; CDR3 protein: CASSLARTTNEKLFF
V gene: TRBV5-4; D gene: -; clone size: -; CDR3 length: 13; CDR3 protein: CASSLDFDNEQFF
V gene: TRBV7-9; D gene: -; clone size: -; CDR3 length: 14; CDR3 protein: CASSFQTLQETQYF
V gene: TRBV5-8; D gene: -; clone size: -; CDR3 length: 13; CDR3 protein: CASTRSDGSPLHF
V gene: TRBV9; D gene: TRBD1; clone size: -; CDR3 length: 14; CDR3 protein: CASSDGTAPNTIYF
V gene: TRBV30; D gene: TRBD2; clone size: -; CDR3 length: 13; CDR3 protein: CAWRLAGASGQFF
V gene: TRBV5-8; D gene: -; clone size: -; CDR3 length: 16; CDR3 protein: CASSLSASSSGNTIYF
V gene: TRBV19; D gene: -; clone size: -; CDR3 length: 14; CDR3 protein: CASSIMDRNTEAFF
V gene: TRBV10-1; D gene: -; clone size: once; CDR3 length: 16; CDR3 protein: CASSESPPGAESPLHF
V gene: TRBV2; D gene: -; clone size: -; CDR3 length: 12; CDR3 protein: CAGGRTIYGYTF
V gene: TRBV28; D gene: -; clone size: -; CDR3 length: 16; CDR3 protein: CASSSYGGKGDYGYTF
V gene: TRBV7-3; D gene: -; clone size: -; CDR3 length: 13; CDR3 protein: CASSPDRNYGYTF
V gene: TRBV30; D gene: -; clone size: -; CDR3 length: 16; CDR3 protein: CAWSAAPGVGNQPQHF
V gene: TRBV4-3; D gene: TRBD1; clone size: -; CDR3 length: 16; CDR3 protein: CASSRIPGQPTDTQYF
V gene: TRBV5-6; D gene: -; clone size: once; CDR3 length: 13; CDR3 protein: CASSPPINNEQFF
V gene: TRBV14; D gene: -; clone size: -; CDR3 length: 11; CDR3 protein: CASSQARVAFF
V gene: TRBV7-9; D gene: TRBD1; clone size: few; CDR3 length: 15; CDR3 protein: CASSYNRDRDIGYTF
V gene: TRBV5-4; D gene: TRBD1; clone size: -; CDR3 length: 14; CDR3 protein: CASSFSGTGSEQYF
V gene: TRBV15; D gene: -; clone size: -; CDR3 length: 13; CDR3 protein: CATSRRGADTQYF
V gene: TRBV5-1; D gene: -; clone size: once; CDR3 length: 14; CDR3 protein: CASSLEGRNSEAFF
V gene: TRBV5-6; D gene: -; clone size: -; CDR3 length: 15; CDR3 protein: CASSSPGISGNTIYF
V gene: TRBV4-2; D gene: TRBD2; clone size: -; CDR3 length: 16; CDR3 protein: CASSQALAGGTDTQYF
V gene: TRBV9; D gene: -; clone size: -; CDR3 length: 15; CDR3 protein: CASSVGPLEQETQYF
V gene: TRBV6-6; D gene: -; clone size: -; CDR3 length: 13; CDR3 protein: CASSYAQGGGYTF
V gene: TRBV10-3; D gene: -; clone size: -; CDR3 length: 14; CDR3 protein: CAISESGYDYEQYF
V gene: TRBV6-1; D gene: -; clone size: -; CDR3 length: 14; CDR3 protein: CASSRPDVNSPLHF
V gene: TRBV12-5; D gene: -; clone size: -; CDR3 length: 12; CDR3 protein: CASGSEGDTQYF
V gene: TRBV18; D gene: TRBD1; clone size: -; CDR3 length: 16; CDR3 protein: CASSLTGSSYNSPLHF
V gene: TRBV19; D gene: TRBD1; clone size: -; CDR3 length: 14; CDR3 protein: CASTDRGAGGGYTF
V gene: TRBV5-1; D gene: TRBD2; clone size: -; CDR3 length: 17; CDR3 protein: CASSWAAAGGGQETQYF
V gene: TRBV7-2; D gene: TRBD1; clone size: -; CDR3 length: 15; CDR3 protein: CASSSGQGVNSPLHF
V gene: TRBV18; D gene: TRBD2; clone size: -; CDR3 length: 14; CDR3 protein: CASSELAGAETQYF
V gene: TRBV19; D gene: TRBD1; clone size: -; CDR3 length: 16; CDR3 protein: CASRPPERGGRSPLHF
V gene: TRBV4-3; D gene: TRBD1; clone size: -; CDR3 length: 15; CDR3 protein: CASSQDPTGGRELFF
V gene: TRBV19; D gene: TRBD1; clone size: -; CDR3 length: 15; CDR3 protein: CASSINTGANYGYTF
V gene: TRBV6-1; D gene: -; clone size: -; CDR3 length: 12; CDR3 protein: CASSKAGDTQYF
V gene: TRBV4-3; D gene: -; clone size: -; CDR3 length: 13; CDR3 protein: CASSQGKTDTQYF
V gene: TRBV5-1; D gene: -; clone size: once; CDR3 length: 13; CDR3 protein: CASSLEGFQGAFF
V gene: TRBV5-5; D gene: -; clone size: -; CDR3 length: 15; CDR3 protein: CASLGGGPRQETQYF
V gene: TRBV7-9; D gene: -; clone size: -; CDR3 length: 17; CDR3 protein: CASSNRQGHPNTGELFF